The source of this T cell receptor (beta chain) is a study of blood T cell repertoires in COVID-19. The assay was immunoSEQ multiplex PCR, and TCRdb's table has in-frame clones only and misses some. The sample has about 210,000 clones, about four fifths seen once; the top ten hold about 8.9%. This clone was picked up a small number of times. The CDR3 length is 16 residues. V shed 2 bases, J shed 2 bases, and the junction held 5 bases outside the gene matches. Germline V CDR1 and CDR2: SGHVS, FNYEAQ. This clonotype originated in a woman between 45 and 65 years old with acute COVID-19. The chain recombines TRBV7-6 with TRBJ2-3, with 9 bases matching TRBD2. Sequenced: PBMCs or T cells enriched from blood (not recorded which). The CDR3 region is CASSLSAGGSTDTQYF. The CDR3 DNA reads TGTGCCAGCAGCTTATCGGCGGGAGGGTCCACAGATACGCAGTATTTT.